The TCR beta chain described here comes from a study of shared clonotypes between healthy human individuals. Libraries were prepared by immunoSEQ multiplex PCR; TCRdb keeps only in-frame clonotypes and omits some of them. The table lists a few million clones, roughly nine tenths of them singletons. The CDR3 covers 15 residues. V was pared by 0 bases and J by 4 bases, with 13 bases between. Germline CDR1 is MNHEY and CDR2 is SVGAGI. V is TRBV6-5 and J is TRBJ2-7; D is perhaps TRBD1 or TRBD2 (5 bases each). The sample consisted of naive CD4+ T cells sorted from blood. Subset in this sample: CD45RA+ positively selected. The origin of this receptor is a man between 18 and 35 years old in good health. The CDR3 nucleotides are TGTGCCAGCAGTTACTCGGCAGGGAGCCTTTACGAGCAGTACTTC. Amino acids: CASSYSAGSLYEQYF.